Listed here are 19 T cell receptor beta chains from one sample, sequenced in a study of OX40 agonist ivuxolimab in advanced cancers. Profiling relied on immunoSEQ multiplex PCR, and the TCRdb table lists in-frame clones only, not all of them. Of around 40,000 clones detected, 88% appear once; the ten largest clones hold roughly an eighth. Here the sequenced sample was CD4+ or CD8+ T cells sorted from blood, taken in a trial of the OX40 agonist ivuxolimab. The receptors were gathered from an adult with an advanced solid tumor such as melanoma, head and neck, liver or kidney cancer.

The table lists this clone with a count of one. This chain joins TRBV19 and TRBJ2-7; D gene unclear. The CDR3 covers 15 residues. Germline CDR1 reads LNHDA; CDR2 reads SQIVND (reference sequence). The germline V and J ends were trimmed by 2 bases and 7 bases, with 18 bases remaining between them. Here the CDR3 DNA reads TGTGCCAGTAGTATAACGCCGGCGGCGTCTAGGGAGCAGTACTTC. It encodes CASSITPAASREQYF.

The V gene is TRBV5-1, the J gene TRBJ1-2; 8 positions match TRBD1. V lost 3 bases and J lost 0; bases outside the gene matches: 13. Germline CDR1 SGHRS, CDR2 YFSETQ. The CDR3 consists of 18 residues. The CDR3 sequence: CASSSQVPGTGPNYGYTF. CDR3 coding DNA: TGCGCCAGCAGCTCCCAAGTCCCCGGGACAGGCCCTAACTATGGCTACACCTTC.

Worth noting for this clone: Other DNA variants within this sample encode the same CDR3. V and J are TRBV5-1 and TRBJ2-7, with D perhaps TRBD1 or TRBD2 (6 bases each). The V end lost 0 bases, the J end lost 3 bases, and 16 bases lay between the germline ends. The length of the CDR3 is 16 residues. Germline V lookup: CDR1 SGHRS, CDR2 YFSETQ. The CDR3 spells CASSLGGWGAGYEQYF. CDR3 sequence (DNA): TGCGCCAGCAGCTTGGGAGGGTGGGGGGCAGGCTACGAGCAGTACTTC.

The CDR3 sequence is CSVEGRGIDYGYTF. CDR3 DNA: TGCAGCGTTGAAGGGAGGGGAATTGACTATGGCTACACCTTC. The chain has TRBV29-1 and TRBJ1-2; D may be TRBD1 (5 bases). The V gene lost 1 base and the J gene lost 3 bases, with 12 bases spanning the gap. Per germline, CDR1 SQVTM and CDR2 ANQGSEA. This CDR3 is built from 14 residues. Full variable domain (remainder filled in from reference TRBV29-1 and TRBJ1-2): SAVISQKPSRDICQRGTSLTIQCQVDSQVTMMFWYRQQPGQSLTLIATANQGSEATYESGFVIDKFPISRPNLTFSTLTVSNMSPEDSSIYLCSVEGRGIDYGYTFGSGTRLTVV.

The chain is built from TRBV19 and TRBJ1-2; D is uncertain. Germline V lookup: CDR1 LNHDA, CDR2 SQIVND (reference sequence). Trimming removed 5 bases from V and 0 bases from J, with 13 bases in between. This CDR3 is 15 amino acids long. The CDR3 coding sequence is TGTGCCAGTAGTCAACTTTGGGGAACTAACTATGGCTACACCTTC. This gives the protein CASSQLWGTNYGYTF.

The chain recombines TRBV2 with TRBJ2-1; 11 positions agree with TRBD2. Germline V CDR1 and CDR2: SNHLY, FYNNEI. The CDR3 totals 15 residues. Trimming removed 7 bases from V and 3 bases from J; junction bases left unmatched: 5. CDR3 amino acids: CASTPSGGNYNEQFF. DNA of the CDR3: TGTGCCAGCACCCCTAGCGGGGGGAACTACAATGAGCAGTTCTTC. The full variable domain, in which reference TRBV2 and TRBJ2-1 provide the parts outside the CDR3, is EPEVTQTPSHQVTQMGQEVILRCVPISNHLYFYWYRQILGQKVEFLVSFYNNEISEKSEIFDDQFSVERPDGSNFTLKIRSTKLEDSAMYFCASTPSGGNYNEQFFGPGTRLTVL.

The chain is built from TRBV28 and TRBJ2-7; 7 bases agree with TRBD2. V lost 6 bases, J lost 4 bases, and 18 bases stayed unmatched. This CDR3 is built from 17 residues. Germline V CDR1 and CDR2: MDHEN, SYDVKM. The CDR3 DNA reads TGTGCCAGCAGCTTCCCGGTCGGGGCGGGAGAGAGGTACGAGCAGTACTTC. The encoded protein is CASSFPVGAGERYEQYF.

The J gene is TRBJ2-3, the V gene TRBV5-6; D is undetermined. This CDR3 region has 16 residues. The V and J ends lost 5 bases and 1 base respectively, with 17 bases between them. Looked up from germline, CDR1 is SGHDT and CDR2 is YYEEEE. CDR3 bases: TGTGCCAGCAGTTCATGGACCTACATGGGCACAGATACGCAGTATTTT. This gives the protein CASSSWTYMGTDTQYF.

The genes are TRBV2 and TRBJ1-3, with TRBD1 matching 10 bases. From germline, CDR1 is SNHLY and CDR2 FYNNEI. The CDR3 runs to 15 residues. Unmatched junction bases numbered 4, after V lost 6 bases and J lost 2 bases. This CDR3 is CASRPGQGAGNTIYF. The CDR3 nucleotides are TGTGCCAGCAGGCCCGGACAGGGGGCTGGAAACACCATATATTTT.

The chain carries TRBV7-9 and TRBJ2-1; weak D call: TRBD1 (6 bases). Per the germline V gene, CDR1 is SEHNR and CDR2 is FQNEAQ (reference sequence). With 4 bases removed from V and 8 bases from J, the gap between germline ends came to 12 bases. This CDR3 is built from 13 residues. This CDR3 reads CASSSGQSYEQFF. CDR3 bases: TGTGCCAGCAGCTCGGGACAATCCTATGAGCAGTTCTTC.

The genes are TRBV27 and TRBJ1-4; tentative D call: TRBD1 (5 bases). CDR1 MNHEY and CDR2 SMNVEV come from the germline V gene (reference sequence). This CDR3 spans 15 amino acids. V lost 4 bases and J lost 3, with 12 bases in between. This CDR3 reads CASSSMGVPNEKLFF. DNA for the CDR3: TGTGCCAGCAGTTCCATGGGGGTTCCTAATGAAAAACTGTTTTTT. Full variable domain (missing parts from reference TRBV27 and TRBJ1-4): EAQVTQNPRYLITVTGKKLTVTCSQNMNHEYMSWYRQDPGLGLRQIYYSMNVEVTDKGDVPEGYKVSRKEKRNFPLILESPSPNQTSLYFCASSSMGVPNEKLFFGSGTQLSVL.

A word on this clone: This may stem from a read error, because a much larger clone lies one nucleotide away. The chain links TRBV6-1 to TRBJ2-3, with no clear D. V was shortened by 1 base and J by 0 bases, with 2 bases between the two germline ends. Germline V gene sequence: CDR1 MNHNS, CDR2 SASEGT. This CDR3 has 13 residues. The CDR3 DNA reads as TGTGCCAGCAGTGAAGTAAGCACAGATACGCAGTATTTT. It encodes CASSEVSTDTQYF.

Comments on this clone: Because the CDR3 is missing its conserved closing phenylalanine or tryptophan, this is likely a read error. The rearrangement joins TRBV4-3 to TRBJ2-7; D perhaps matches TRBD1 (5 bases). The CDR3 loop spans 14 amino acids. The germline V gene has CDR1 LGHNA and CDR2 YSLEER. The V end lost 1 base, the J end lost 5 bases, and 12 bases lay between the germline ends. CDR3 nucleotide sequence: TGCGCCAGCAGCCAAGTCCCAGGGTTCCACGAGCAGTACCTC. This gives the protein CASSQVPGFHEQYL.

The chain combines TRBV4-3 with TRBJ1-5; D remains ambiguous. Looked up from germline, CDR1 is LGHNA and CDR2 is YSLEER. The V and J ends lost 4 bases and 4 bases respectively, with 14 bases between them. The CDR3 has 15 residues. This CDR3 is CASSRIPAENQPQHF. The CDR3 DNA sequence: TGCGCCAGCAGCCGGATCCCGGCCGAGAATCAGCCCCAGCATTTT.

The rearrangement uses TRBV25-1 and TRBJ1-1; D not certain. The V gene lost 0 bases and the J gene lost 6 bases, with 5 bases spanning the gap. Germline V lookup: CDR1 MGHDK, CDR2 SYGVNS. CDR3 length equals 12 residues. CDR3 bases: TGTGCCAGCAGTGAATATGGTGCTGAAGCTTTCTTT. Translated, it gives CASSEYGAEAFF.

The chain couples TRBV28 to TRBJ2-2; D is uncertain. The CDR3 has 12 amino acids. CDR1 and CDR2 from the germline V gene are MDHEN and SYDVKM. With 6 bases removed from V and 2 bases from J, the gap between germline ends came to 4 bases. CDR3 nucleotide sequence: TGTGCCAGCAGCTCAAACACCGGGGAGCTGTTTTTT. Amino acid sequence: CASSSNTGELFF. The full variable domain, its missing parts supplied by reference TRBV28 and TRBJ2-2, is DVKVTQSSRYLVKRTGEKVFLECVQDMDHENMFWYRQDPGLGLRLIYFSYDVKMKEKGDIPEGYSVSREKKERFSLILESASTNQTSMYLCASSSNTGELFFGEGSRLTVL.

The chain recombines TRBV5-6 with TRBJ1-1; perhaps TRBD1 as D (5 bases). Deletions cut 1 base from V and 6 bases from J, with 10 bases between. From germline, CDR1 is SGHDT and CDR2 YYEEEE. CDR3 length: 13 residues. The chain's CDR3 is CASSLQQGAEAFF. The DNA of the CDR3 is TGTGCCAGCAGCTTGCAGCAGGGAGCTGAAGCTTTCTTT.

The CDR3 reads CASSLVGLDQPQHF. CDR3 in DNA: TGTGCCAGCAGCTTAGTAGGGTTGGACCAGCCCCAGCATTTT. The chain joins TRBV7-9 to TRBJ1-5, with unresolved D. Germline CDR1 is SEHNR and CDR2 is FQNEAQ (reference sequence). This CDR3 has 14 amino acids. The V gene lost 1 base and the J gene lost 7 bases, with 11 bases spanning the gap.

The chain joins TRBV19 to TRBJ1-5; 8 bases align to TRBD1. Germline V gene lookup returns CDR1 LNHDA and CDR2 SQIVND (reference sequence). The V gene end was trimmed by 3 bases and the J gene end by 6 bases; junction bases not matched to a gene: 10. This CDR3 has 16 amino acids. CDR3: CASSIGQGTGGQPQHF. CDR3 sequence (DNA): TGTGCCAGTAGTATCGGACAGGGTACGGGGGGTCAGCCCCAGCATTTT.